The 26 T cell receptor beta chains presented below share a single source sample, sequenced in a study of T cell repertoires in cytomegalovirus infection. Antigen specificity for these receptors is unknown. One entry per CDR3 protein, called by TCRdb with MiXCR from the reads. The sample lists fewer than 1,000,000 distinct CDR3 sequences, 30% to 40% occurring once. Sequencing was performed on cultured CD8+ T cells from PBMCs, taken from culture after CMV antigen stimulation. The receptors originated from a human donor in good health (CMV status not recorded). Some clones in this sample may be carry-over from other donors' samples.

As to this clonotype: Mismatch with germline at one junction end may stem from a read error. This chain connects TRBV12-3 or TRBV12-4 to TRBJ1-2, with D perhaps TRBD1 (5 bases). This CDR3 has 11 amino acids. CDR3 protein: CASSFGTLKAF. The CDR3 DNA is TGTGCCAGCAGCTTTGGGACCCTTAAAGCCTTC.

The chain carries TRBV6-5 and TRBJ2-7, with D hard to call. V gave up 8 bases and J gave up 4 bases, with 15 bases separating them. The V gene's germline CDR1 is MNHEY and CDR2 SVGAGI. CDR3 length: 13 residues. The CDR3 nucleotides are TGTGCCAGCTTACGACACCTGAGTTACGAGCAGTACGTC. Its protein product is CASLRHLSYEQYV.

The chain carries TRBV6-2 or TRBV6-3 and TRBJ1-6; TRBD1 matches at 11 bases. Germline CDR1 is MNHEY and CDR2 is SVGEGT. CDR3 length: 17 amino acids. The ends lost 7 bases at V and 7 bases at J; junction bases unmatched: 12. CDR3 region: CASTQPRWDRGNSPLHF. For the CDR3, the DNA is TGTGCCAGCACCCAGCCCAGATGGGACAGGGGGAATTCACCCCTCCACTTT.

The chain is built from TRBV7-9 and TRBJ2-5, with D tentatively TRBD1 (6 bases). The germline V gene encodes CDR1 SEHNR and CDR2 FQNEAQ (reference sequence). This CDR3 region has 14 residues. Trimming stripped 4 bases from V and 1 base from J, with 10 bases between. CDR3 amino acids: CASSWPDSQETQYF. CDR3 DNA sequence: TGTGCCAGCAGCTGGCCGGACAGCCAAGAGACCCAGTACTTC.

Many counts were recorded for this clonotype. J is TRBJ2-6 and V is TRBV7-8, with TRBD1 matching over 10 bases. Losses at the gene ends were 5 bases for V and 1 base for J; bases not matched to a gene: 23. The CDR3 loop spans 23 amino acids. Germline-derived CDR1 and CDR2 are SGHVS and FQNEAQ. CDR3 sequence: CASSPHPKSLDRGRFSGANVLTF. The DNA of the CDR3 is TGTGCCAGCAGCCCCCACCCCAAATCCTTAGACAGGGGGCGCTTTTCTGGGGCCAACGTCCTGACTTTC.

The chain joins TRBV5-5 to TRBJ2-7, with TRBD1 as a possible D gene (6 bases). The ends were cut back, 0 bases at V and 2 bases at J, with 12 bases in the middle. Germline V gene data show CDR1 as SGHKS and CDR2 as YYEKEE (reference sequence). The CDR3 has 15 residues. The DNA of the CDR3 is TGTGCCAGCAGCTTGGTCGAAAGGGGGACCTACGAGCAGTACTTC. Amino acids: CASSLVERGTYEQYF.

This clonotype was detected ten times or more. The CDR3 spells CASSRQVLGYNEQFF. The CDR3 coding sequence is TGTGCCAGCAGCCGACAGGTCTTAGGCTACAATGAGCAGTTCTTC. V and J are TRBV28 and TRBJ2-1, with D possibly TRBD1 on 6 matching bases. Deletions cut 6 bases from V and 3 bases from J, with 15 bases between. The CDR3 contains 15 residues. Per germline, CDR1 MDHEN and CDR2 SYDVKM.

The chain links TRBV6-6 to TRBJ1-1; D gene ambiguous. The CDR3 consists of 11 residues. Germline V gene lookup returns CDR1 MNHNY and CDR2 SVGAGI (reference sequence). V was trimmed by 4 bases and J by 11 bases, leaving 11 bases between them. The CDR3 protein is CASSFPRWAFF. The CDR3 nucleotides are TGTGCCAGCAGTTTCCCCAGGTGGGCTTTCTTT.

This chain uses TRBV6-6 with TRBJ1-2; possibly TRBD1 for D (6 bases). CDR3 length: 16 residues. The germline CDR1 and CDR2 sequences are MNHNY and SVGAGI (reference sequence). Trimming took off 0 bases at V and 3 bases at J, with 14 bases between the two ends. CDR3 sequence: CASSYSRRGSDYGYTF. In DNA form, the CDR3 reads TGTGCCAGCAGTTACTCGAGAAGGGGGTCGGACTATGGCTACACCTTC.

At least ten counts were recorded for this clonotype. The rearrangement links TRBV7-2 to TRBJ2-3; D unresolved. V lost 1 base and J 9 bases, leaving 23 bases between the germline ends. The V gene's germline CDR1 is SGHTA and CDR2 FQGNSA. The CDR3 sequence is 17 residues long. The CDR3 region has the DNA TGTGCCAGCAGCTTAGACCCCGGGCCTCGGTTATGGGTAACGCAGTATTTT. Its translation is CASSLDPGPRLWVTQYF. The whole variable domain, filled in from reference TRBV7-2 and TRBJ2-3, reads GAGVSQSPSNKVTEKGKDVELRCDPISGHTALYWYRQSLGQGLEFLIYFQGNSAPDKSGLPSDRFSAERTGGSVSTLTIQRTQQEDSAVYLCASSLDPGPRLWVTQYFGPGTRLTVL.

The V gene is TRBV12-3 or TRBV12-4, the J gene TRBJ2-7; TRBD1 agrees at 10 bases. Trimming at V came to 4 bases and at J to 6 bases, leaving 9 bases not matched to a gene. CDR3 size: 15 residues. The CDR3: CASSSPGQGFREQYF. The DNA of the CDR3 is TGTGCCAGCAGTTCTCCGGGACAGGGGTTCCGCGAGCAGTACTTC.

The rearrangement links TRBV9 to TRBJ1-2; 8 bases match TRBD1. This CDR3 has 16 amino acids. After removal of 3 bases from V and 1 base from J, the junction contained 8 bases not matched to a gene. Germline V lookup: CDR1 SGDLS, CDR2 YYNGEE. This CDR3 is CASSGTTGGGNYGYTF. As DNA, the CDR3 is TGTGCCAGCAGCGGAACTACAGGGGGTGGTAACTATGGCTACACCTTC.

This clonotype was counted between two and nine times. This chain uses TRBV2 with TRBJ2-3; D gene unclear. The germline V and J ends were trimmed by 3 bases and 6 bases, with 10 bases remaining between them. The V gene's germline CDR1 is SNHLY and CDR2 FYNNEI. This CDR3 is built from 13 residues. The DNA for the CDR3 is TGTGCCAGCAGTGATCCCCCCACGGATACGCAGTATTTT. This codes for CASSDPPTDTQYF.

This CDR3 reads CASSLSGKQPQHF. CDR3 DNA: TGTGCCAGCAGCTTATCCGGGAAACAGCCCCAGCATTTT. This chain links TRBV7-6 with TRBJ1-5; no firm D call. Looked up from germline, CDR1 is SGHVS and CDR2 is FNYEAQ. V was shortened by 2 bases and J by 7 bases, with 9 bases between the two germline ends. CDR3 length: 13 residues.

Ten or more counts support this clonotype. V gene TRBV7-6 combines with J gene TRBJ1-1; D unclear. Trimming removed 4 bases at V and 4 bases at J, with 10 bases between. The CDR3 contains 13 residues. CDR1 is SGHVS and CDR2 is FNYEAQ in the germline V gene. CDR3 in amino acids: CASSYDRGTEAFF. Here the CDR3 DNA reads TGTGCCAGCAGCTACGACCGGGGCACTGAAGCTTTCTTT.

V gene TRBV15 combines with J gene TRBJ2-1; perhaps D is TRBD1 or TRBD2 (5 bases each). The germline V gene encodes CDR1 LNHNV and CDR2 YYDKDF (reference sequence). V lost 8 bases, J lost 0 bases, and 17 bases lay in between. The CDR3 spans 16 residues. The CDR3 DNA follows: TGTGCCACCGAGAGGGCCGGGGCCCTCTCCTACAATGAGCAGTTCTTC. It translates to CATERAGALSYNEQFF.

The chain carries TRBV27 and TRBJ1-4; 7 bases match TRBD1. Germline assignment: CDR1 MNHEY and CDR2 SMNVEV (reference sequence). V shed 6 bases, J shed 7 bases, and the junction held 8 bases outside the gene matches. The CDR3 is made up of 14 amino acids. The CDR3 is CASRTRQGGEKLFF. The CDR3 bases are TGTGCCAGCAGAACCAGACAGGGAGGTGAAAAACTGTTTTTT. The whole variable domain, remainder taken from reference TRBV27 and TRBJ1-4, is EAQVTQNPRYLITVTGKKLTVTCSQNMNHEYMSWYRQDPGLGLRQIYYSMNVEVTDKGDVPEGYKVSRKEKRNFPLILESPSPNQTSLYFCASRTRQGGEKLFFGSGTQLSVL.

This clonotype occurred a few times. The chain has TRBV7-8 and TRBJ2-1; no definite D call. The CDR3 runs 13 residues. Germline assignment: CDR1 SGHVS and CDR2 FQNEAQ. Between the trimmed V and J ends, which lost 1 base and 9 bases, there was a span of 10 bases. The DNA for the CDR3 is TGTGCCAGCAGCTTAGAGCCGTGGACTGAGCAGTTCTTC. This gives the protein CASSLEPWTEQFF. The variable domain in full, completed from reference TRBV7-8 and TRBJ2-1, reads GAGVSQSPRYKVAKRGQDVALRCDPISGHVSLFWYQQALGQGPEFLTYFQNEAQLDKSGLPSDRFFAERPEGSVSTLKIQRTQQEDSAVYLCASSLEPWTEQFFGPGTRLTVL.

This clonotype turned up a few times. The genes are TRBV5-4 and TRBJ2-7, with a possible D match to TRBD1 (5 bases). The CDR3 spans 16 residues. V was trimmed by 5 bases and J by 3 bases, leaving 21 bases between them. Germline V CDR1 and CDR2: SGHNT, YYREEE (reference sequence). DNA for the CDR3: TGTGCCAGCAGTTTTAGAGTGACAGACCGAGACTACGAGCAGTACTTC. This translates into CASSFRVTDRDYEQYF.

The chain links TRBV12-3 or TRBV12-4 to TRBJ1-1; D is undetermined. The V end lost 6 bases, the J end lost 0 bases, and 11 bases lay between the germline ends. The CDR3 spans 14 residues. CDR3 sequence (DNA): TGTGCCAGCAGCCCCCCCAGCTTGAACACTGAAGCTTTCTTT. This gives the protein CASSPPSLNTEAFF.

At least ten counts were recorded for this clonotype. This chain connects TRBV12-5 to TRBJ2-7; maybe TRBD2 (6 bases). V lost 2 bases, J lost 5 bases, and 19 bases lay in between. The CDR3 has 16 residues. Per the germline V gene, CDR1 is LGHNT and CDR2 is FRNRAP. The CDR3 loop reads CASGLSPGTDDHEQYF. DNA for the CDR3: TGTGCTAGTGGTTTGTCTCCCGGGACTGACGACCACGAGCAGTACTTC.

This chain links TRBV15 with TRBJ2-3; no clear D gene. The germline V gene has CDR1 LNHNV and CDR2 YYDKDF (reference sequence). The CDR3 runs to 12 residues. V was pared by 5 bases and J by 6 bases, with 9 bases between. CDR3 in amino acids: CATSRPGDTQYF. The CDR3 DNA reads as TGTGCCACCAGCCGGCCTGGGGATACGCAGTATTTT.

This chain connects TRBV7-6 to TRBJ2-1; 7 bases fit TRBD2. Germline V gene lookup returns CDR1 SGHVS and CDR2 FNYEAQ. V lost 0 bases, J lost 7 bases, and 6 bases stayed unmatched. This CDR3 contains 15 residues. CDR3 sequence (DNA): TGTGCCAGCAGCTTAGCGGGGGGGGATATAAATGAGCAGTTCTTC. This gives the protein CASSLAGGDINEQFF. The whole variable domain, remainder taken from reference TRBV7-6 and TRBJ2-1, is GAGVSQSPRYKVTKRGQDVALRCDPISGHVSLYWYRQALGQGPEFLTYFNYEAQQDKSGLPNDRFSAERPEGSISTLTIQRTEQRDSAMYRCASSLAGGDINEQFFGPGTRLTVL.

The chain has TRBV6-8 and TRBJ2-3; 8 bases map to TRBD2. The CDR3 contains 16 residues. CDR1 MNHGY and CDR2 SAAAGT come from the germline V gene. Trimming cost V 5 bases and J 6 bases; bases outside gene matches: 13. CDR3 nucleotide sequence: TGTGCCAGCAGTACTGGGGCTAGCGGGCGGTCGGATACGCAGTATTTT. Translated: CASSTGASGRSDTQYF.

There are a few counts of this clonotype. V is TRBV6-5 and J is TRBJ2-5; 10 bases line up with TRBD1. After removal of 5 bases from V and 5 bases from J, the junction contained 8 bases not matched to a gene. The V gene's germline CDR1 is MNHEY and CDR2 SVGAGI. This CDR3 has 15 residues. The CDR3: CASSAPGQGIETQYF. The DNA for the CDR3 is TGTGCCAGCAGTGCTCCGGGACAGGGGATCGAGACCCAGTACTTC.

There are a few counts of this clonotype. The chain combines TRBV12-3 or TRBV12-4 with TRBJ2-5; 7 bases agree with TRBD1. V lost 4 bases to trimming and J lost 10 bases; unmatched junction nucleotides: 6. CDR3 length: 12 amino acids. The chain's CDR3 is CASSSIQGDQYF. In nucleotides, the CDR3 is TGTGCCAGCAGTTCCATTCAGGGGGACCAGTACTTC.